This is a list of T cell receptor beta chains from one sample in a study of blood T cell repertoires in COVID-19. Clones were sequenced by immunoSEQ multiplex PCR, and TCRdb holds only the in-frame ones, with some missing. This sample has some 320,000 clones, with 85% found just once. Sequenced: peripheral blood. These receptors originate from a human donor in a cohort sampled during active COVID-19. Each CDR3 is given with its conserved first and last residue. A D gene is named only where the DNA matches it firmly. Rows give clone size only sometimes, using once, few, many, or a class for an expanded clone.

V: TRBV5-8
D: -
J: TRBJ1-2
size: -
CDR3: CASRAGGYTF
DNA: TGTGCCAGCAGGGCGGGAGGCTACACCTTC

V: TRBV2
D: TRBD2
J: TRBJ2-2
size: -
CDR3: CASSERLAANTGELFF
DNA: TGTGCCAGCAGTGAACGACTAGCGGCTAACACCGGGGAGCTGTTTTTT

V: TRBV19
D: TRBD1
J: TRBJ2-7
size: -
CDR3: CASSLAGTGVHEQYF
DNA: TGTGCCAGTAGTCTTGCCGGGACAGGGGTCCACGAGCAGTACTTC

V: TRBV19
D: -
J: TRBJ1-1
size: few
CDR3: CASSQENTEAFF
DNA: TGTGCCAGTAGCCAGGAGAACACTGAAGCTTTCTTT

V: TRBV30
D: TRBD1
J: TRBJ2-2
size: few
CDR3: CAWSRRDRGPGELFF
DNA: TGTGCCTGGAGTAGGAGGGACAGGGGGCCCGGGGAGCTGTTTTTT

V: TRBV7-9
D: -
J: TRBJ1-1
size: -
CDR3: CASTKQTGNTEAFF
DNA: TGTGCCAGCACGAAACAGACAGGAAATACTGAAGCTTTCTTT

V: TRBV6-2/TRBV6-3
D: TRBD2
J: TRBJ2-5
size: -
CDR3: CASSDSGLAISETQYF
DNA: TGTGCCAGCAGTGACTCAGGACTAGCTATCTCCGAGACCCAGTACTTC

V: TRBV5-4
D: -
J: TRBJ1-2
size: -
CDR3: CASSLDPGSNYGYTF
DNA: TGTGCCAGCAGCTTGGATCCAGGGTCTAACTATGGCTACACCTTC

V: TRBV21-1
D: -
J: TRBJ1-2
size: -
CDR3: CASSRRAGQGPGYTF
DNA: TGTGCCAGCAGCCGCCGAGCGGGACAGGGGCCTGGCTACACCTTC

V: TRBV11-1
D: TRBD2
J: TRBJ2-7
size: once
CDR3: CASSPRLAGVSYEQYF
DNA: TGTGCCAGCAGCCCCCGACTAGCGGGGGTCTCCTACGAGCAGTACTTC

V: TRBV7-3
D: -
J: TRBJ1-1
size: -
CDR3: CASSLNAVASEAFF
DNA: TGTGCCAGCAGCTTAAATGCCGTAGCTTCTGAAGCTTTCTTT